This record covers a single T cell receptor beta chain. The target of this receptor is not known. Base qualities are not recorded, but no much larger clone differs from it by a single base. This record belongs to a study of PD-L1 blockade in urothelial cancer (dated by TCRdb to between 2016 and 2019). Study-wide context: Therapy was started in about 2014 for all patients, and atezolizumab 1,200 mg was administered intravenously every 3 weeks. About nine tenths of the roughly 29 patients were males with bladder-origin urothelial cancer, and about 65% of the roughly 30 reported a prior smoking history. An ECOG performance status of 0 or 1 was recorded for the patients, and 0 to 3 prior chemotherapy regimens had been received by the patients. Blood samples were analyzed at 3 weeks after treatment start (second dose) and at 6 weeks after treatment start. Blood samples yielded a median of roughly 150,000 T cells and more than 80,000 unique TCRs, with median clonality 0.080. The study was an exploratory multi-omic analysis of somatic, immune and clinical correlates of response to PD-L1 blockade with atezolizumab in urothelial cancer. Pretreatment tumor samples and matched peripheral blood, collected serially before and after atezolizumab treatment, underwent TCR sequencing. Progression-free survival longer than 6 months counted as durable clinical benefit, and TCR features were additionally tested against both progression-free and overall survival. Whole exome sequencing and RNA sequencing of pretreatment tumors were performed alongside TCR sequencing in the same patients. Fewer than ten patients reached durable clinical benefit, while 15 to 25 patients did not. Approximately 29 patients had pretreatment blood TCR-seq, some 25 had at least one posttreatment blood collection, and some 25 had tumor TCR-seq.

In the germline V gene (reference sequence), CDR1 corresponds to GTSNPN and CDR2 to SVGIG. At the junction V is shortened by 2 bases and J by 7 bases, with 14 bases in between. The cysteine opens and the phenylalanine closes a CDR3 of 13 amino acids. Left in the record is the CDR3 DNA by itself, 39 bases read in frame from the first base. Overall study outcomes, separate from this receptor: A pretreatment peripheral blood TCR clonality below the median was linked to improved progression-free and overall survival. Because of the small sample size (n ≈ 30) and the many exploratory analyses performed, the results are intended to be regarded as hypothesis-generating. At 3 weeks after the start of treatment, tumor-associated TCR clones in peripheral blood had expanded more in patients with durable benefit (n ≈ 20, p = 0.022).

Synthetic TCR analog templates were spiked into each PCR to estimate absolute template abundance from read counts. Using the immunoSEQ assay, TCRbeta CDR3 regions were amplified from genomic DNA with bias-controlled V and J gene primers. Sequencing of rearranged TCRbeta segments was performed at approximately 20X coverage. On the authors' methods: Sequencing errors were corrected by clustering, and CDR3s were annotated against IMGT so that V, D and J genes could be assigned. Downstream analyses used only productive TCRbeta rearrangements and left out out-of-frame or stop-codon sequences. To compute clonality, Shannon entropy was normalized by the log of the number of unique productive sequences and then subtracted from one. Clones differing between time points or between blood and tumor were identified using Fisher's exact test with Benjamini-Hochberg correction, with an adjusted p below 0.01 applied as the threshold. TCRdb stores this immuneACCESS table with in-frame sequences only. Part of the clones is absent; in the studies checked, under half of the shortfall reflects unresolved V genes, and no reason is known for the rest. The D gene and trimming were derived from the DNA, and the V and J assignments and clone size from that table. The sample records roughly 90,000 clones, 89% of which are singletons. The top ten hold around 1% of the sample.

The label giving this sample's time point can be read as: pretreatment peripheral blood. A total of approximately 27 patients with locally advanced or metastatic urothelial carcinoma, treated at Memorial Sloan Kettering on a trial protocol, made up the cohort. Peripheral blood mononuclear cells were collected pretreatment and during treatment, with between 1 and 8 total time points obtained per patient. The Qiagen DNeasy Blood extraction kit was used to purify genomic DNA from total PBMCs and tumor samples. PBMCs were collected pretreatment and during treatment, and were isolated and stored as previously described.

Sample: PBMCs, taken around atezolizumab (anti-PD-L1) treatment. The V and J genes are TRBV30 and TRBJ1-2; a weak D assignment points to TRBD1 (5 bases agree). The receptor was isolated from a woman at least 80 years old with urothelial cancer. The nucleotide sequence reads TGTGCCTGGAGTAACAAGGGGAATCGTGGCTACACCTTC. Translated, it gives CAWSNKGNRGYTF.